What follows is one TCR beta chain and its context. Sequencing was performed with immunoSEQ multiplex PCR; in TCRdb, only in-frame clones are kept and a portion is missing. Among roughly 93,000 clones listed, about four fifths were seen once. The entry originates in a study of OX40 agonist ivuxolimab in advanced cancers. Germline V gene data show CDR1 as MNHNS and CDR2 as SASEGT. The CDR3 contains 15 residues. V gave up 5 bases and J gave up 7 bases; unmatched junction bases: 10. The sequence was collected from an adult with an advanced solid tumor such as melanoma, head and neck, liver or kidney cancer. The source material was CD4+ or CD8+ T cells sorted from blood, sampled in a trial of the OX40 agonist ivuxolimab. The chain recombines TRBV6-1 with TRBJ1-4; 7 positions match TRBD1. CDR3 nucleotides: TGTGCCAGCAGTCCGATACAGGGGAGGGGTGAAAAACTGTTTTTT. It is translated as CASSPIQGRGEKLFF.